Shown below are 15 T cell receptor beta chains from a single sample sequenced in a study of T cells in Graves' hyperthyroidism and ophthalmopathy. Amplification of TCR beta CDR3 regions used RNA as the template. TCR CDR3 regions were first amplified by RT-PCR with HTBI primers. MiXCR, applied by TCRdb to the multiplex PCR reads, yields one record per CDR3 protein. The sample carries hundreds of thousands of distinct CDR3 sequences, roughly 25% recorded once. Material: blood. Receptor source: a woman aged 25 to 39 with Graves' ophthalmopathy.

This clonotype appeared many times. A clone one base away is much larger, so this may be a read error. The chain links TRBV28 to TRBJ2-5; possible D gene TRBD2, 5 bases. There are 13 residues in the CDR3. Germline CDR1 MDHEN, CDR2 SYDVKM. The chain's CDR3 is CASSIRGSETKYF. The CDR3 region has the DNA TGTGCCAGCAGTATAAGAGGGTCAGAGACCAAGTACTTC.

This clonotype has ten or more counts. The J gene is TRBJ1-3, the V gene TRBV4-3, with a possible D match to TRBD1 (6 bases). CDR3 size: 15 residues. V was clipped by 1 base and J by 4 bases, with 11 bases between them. Germline lookup yields CDR1 LGHNA and CDR2 YSLEER. CDR3 region: CASSQARGAGNTIYF. CDR3 DNA sequence: TGCGCCAGCAGCCAAGCGCGGGGGGCAGGAAACACCATATATTTT.

The chain joins TRBV5-1 to TRBJ2-2; D remains unclear. The V end lost 2 bases, the J end lost 8 bases, and 13 bases lay between the germline ends. The CDR3 runs to 14 residues. CDR1 SGHRS and CDR2 YFSETQ come from the germline V gene. The CDR3 DNA reads TGCGCCAGCAGCTTCTCCGGGTCCCCAGGGGAGCTGTTTTTT. This codes for CASSFSGSPGELFF. The variable domain in full, completed from reference TRBV5-1 and TRBJ2-2, reads KAGVTQTPRYLIKTRGQQVTLSCSPISGHRSVSWYQQTPGQGLQFLFEYFSETQRNKGNFPGRFSGRQFSNSRSEMNVSTLELGDSALYLCASSFSGSPGELFFGEGSRLTVL.

The J gene is TRBJ2-5, the V gene TRBV20-1; perhaps TRBD1 as D (6 bases). The length of the CDR3 is 14 residues. Germline CDR1 and CDR2: DFQATT and SNEGSKA (reference sequence). Trimming removed 6 bases from V and 3 bases from J, with 17 bases in between. CDR3 region: CSAVPGQLEETQYF. The DNA of the CDR3 is TGCAGTGCCGTACCCGGACAGCTTGAAGAGACCCAGTACTTC.

This clonotype was counted at least ten times. The chain has TRBV6-2 or TRBV6-3 and TRBJ2-7; D remains ambiguous. Germline lookup yields CDR1 MNHEY and CDR2 SVGEGT. Trimming shortened V by 4 bases and J by 2 bases, and 12 bases separated the two germline ends. This CDR3 contains 14 residues. The DNA of the CDR3 is TGTGCCAGCAGTTCAGAGCTTAGCACCTACGAGCAGTACTTC. Protein: CASSSELSTYEQYF.

This clonotype appeared many times. The genes are TRBV18 and TRBJ2-7; 10 positions agree with TRBD1. With 6 bases clipped from V and 6 bases from J, the junction kept 8 bases outside the gene matches. There are 14 residues in the CDR3. The germline CDR1 and CDR2 sequences are KGHSH and LQKENI. The CDR3 spells CASSMDRGFVEQYF. The DNA of the CDR3 is TGTGCCAGCTCGATGGACAGGGGGTTTGTCGAGCAGTACTTC.

This chain uses TRBV6-1 with TRBJ2-7, with 10 bases that match TRBD2. Germline-derived CDR1 and CDR2 are MNHNS and SASEGT. J lost 5 bases, V lost 4 bases, and 8 bases had no gene match. The CDR3 sequence is 15 residues long. CDR3: CASSVDVAGGDEQYF. CDR3 bases: TGTGCCAGCAGTGTCGACGTAGCGGGGGGCGACGAGCAGTACTTC.

This clonotype was seen at least ten times. The V and J genes are TRBV6-1 and TRBJ1-1, with a tentative D call TRBD1 (6 bases). Germline CDR1 reads MNHNS; CDR2 reads SASEGT. The CDR3 extends over 13 amino acids. Trimming shortened V by 7 bases and J by 2 bases, and 11 bases separated the two germline ends. This CDR3 is CASIGQLNTEAFF. CDR3 sequence (DNA): TGTGCCAGCATCGGACAGCTTAACACTGAAGCTTTCTTT.

The sample holds many counts of this clonotype. The chain recombines TRBV28 with TRBJ1-3, with a weak D call TRBD1 (6 bases). The CDR3 loop spans 15 amino acids. Trimming removed 5 bases at V and 4 bases at J, with 15 bases between. Germline CDR1 reads MDHEN; CDR2 reads SYDVKM. The CDR3 region has the DNA TGTGCCAGCAGTACCGCTGGGGGCCCCGGAAACACCATATATTTT. Translated, it gives CASSTAGGPGNTIYF. The full variable domain, in which reference TRBV28 and TRBJ1-3 provide the parts outside the CDR3, is DVKVTQSSRYLVKRTGEKVFLECVQDMDHENMFWYRQDPGLGLRLIYFSYDVKMKEKGDIPEGYSVSREKKERFSLILESASTNQTSMYLCASSTAGGPGNTIYFGEGSWLTVV.

The V call is TRBV2, the J call TRBJ2-7; 12 bases are a match to TRBD2. The germline CDR1 and CDR2 sequences are SNHLY and FYNNEI. The V segment lost 7 bases and the J segment 6 bases; nucleotides outside the gene matches: 10. The CDR3 is 15 residues long. The DNA of the CDR3 is TGTGCCAGCACCCCGACTAGCGGGAGTTCGGGCGAGCAGTACTTC. Translation gives CASTPTSGSSGEQYF.

In its sample, this clonotype was seen many times. V and J are TRBV27 and TRBJ1-5, with D possibly TRBD1 on 6 matching bases. The V and J ends lost 5 bases and 5 bases respectively, with 16 bases between them. Germline CDR1 and CDR2: MNHEY and SMNVEV (reference sequence). This CDR3 is built from 15 residues. CDR3 sequence reads: CASSIHRASDQPQHF. CDR3 in DNA: TGTGCCAGCAGTATTCACAGGGCTTCCGATCAGCCCCAGCATTTT.

This clonotype was counted a few times. The chain has TRBV5-1 and TRBJ2-7, with D unresolved. Trimming pared 0 bases from V and 0 bases from J, leaving 16 bases between. CDR1 SGHRS and CDR2 YFSETQ come from the germline V gene. The length of the CDR3 is 17 residues. CDR3 residues: CASSLAFSDPGSYEQYF. In DNA, the CDR3 is TGCGCCAGCAGCTTGGCGTTTTCAGACCCCGGCTCCTACGAGCAGTACTTC.

At least ten counts were recorded for this clonotype. The chain combines TRBV19 with TRBJ1-2; tentative D call: TRBD1 (6 bases). This CDR3 spans 15 amino acids. V was pared by 6 bases and J by 4 bases, with 18 bases between. Germline V gene sequence: CDR1 LNHDA, CDR2 SQIVND (reference sequence). CDR3 DNA: TGTGCCAGTAGCGATATCGACAGGACTTTCTATGGCTACACCTTC. Translating gives CASSDIDRTFYGYTF.

This sequence joins TRBV5-5 and TRBJ2-7; 8 bases match TRBD1. Germline V CDR1 and CDR2: SGHKS, YYEKEE (reference sequence). Trimming cost V 3 bases and J 0 bases; bases outside gene matches: 8. This CDR3 comprises 16 residues. In DNA, the CDR3 is TGTGCCAGCAGCTGGGCTCCCACAGGGGGCTCCTACGAGCAGTACTTC. Translating gives CASSWAPTGGSYEQYF.

This clonotype has a count of ten or more. For the CDR3, the DNA is TGTGCCAGTAGTATTGCTGCTAACTATGGCTACACCTTC. Amino acid sequence: CASSIAANYGYTF. The gene calls are TRBV19 and TRBJ1-2; D is ambiguous. Trimming cost V 3 bases and J 0 bases, with 5 bases left between them. The germline V gene has CDR1 LNHDA and CDR2 SQIVND (reference sequence). The CDR3 covers 13 residues.